This passage covers 9 T cell receptor beta chains from one sample sequenced in a study of graft-versus-host responses after intestinal transplantation. These TCRs' antigens remain unknown. Clones were read by immunoSEQ multiplex PCR, and TCRdb kept only the in-frame ones, dropping some. Of fewer than 130,000 clones in the sample, 90% to 95% were seen once. The sample here was unstimulated CD8+ T cells sorted from spleen or lymph node cells, taken before intestinal transplant. These receptors were collected from a human donor who received an intestinal transplant.

The V call is TRBV2, the J call TRBJ2-2; no clear D gene. CDR1 SNHLY and CDR2 FYNNEI come from the germline V gene. V dropped 7 bases and J dropped 3 bases, with 21 bases sitting between them. The CDR3 sequence is 17 residues long. CDR3 region: CASNKPQVSRDTGELFF. In DNA form, the CDR3 reads TGTGCCAGCAACAAACCCCAAGTTAGTCGGGACACCGGGGAGCTGTTTTTT.

The genes are TRBV28 and TRBJ1-5; TRBD1 is a possible D gene (6 bases). Trimming cost V 8 bases and J 5 bases, with 13 bases left between them. The CDR3 is 13 residues long. Germline-derived CDR1 and CDR2 are MDHEN and SYDVKM. The CDR3 sequence is CASGGRGDQPQHF. The DNA of the CDR3 is TGTGCCAGCGGGGGCCGAGGGGATCAGCCCCAGCATTTT.

This chain joins TRBV7-8 and TRBJ1-1; D possibly corresponds to TRBD1 (5 bases). CDR3 size: 15 residues. Germline assignment: CDR1 SGHVS and CDR2 FQNEAQ. With 1 base removed from V and 1 base from J, the gap between germline ends came to 10 bases. In nucleotides, the CDR3 is TGTGCCAGCAGCTTAGTCTCCACAGGGAACACTGAAGCTTTCTTT. Residues: CASSLVSTGNTEAFF.

V usage is TRBV9 and J usage is TRBJ2-7; 10 bases are shared with TRBD1. The CDR3 totals 15 residues. V lost 0 bases and J lost 3; bases outside the gene matches: 3. Germline lookup yields CDR1 SGDLS and CDR2 YYNGEE. The DNA for the CDR3 is TGTGCCAGCAGCGTAGAGGGACAGGGGAACTACGAGCAGTACTTC. Amino acid sequence: CASSVEGQGNYEQYF.

The chain has TRBV11-2 and TRBJ2-3, with TRBD2 matching over 12 bases. Germline CDR1 is SGHAT and CDR2 is FQNNGV. V was pared by 5 bases and J by 3 bases, with 9 bases of the junction left unmatched. CDR3 length: 17 residues. This CDR3 is CASSQTSGSLRTDTQYF. CDR3 nucleotides: TGTGCCAGCAGCCAGACTAGCGGGAGCTTAAGGACAGATACGCAGTATTTT.

V usage is TRBV4-1 and J usage is TRBJ2-1; D unclear. The CDR3 is 17 residues long. V was shortened by 0 bases and J by 4 bases, with 16 bases between the two germline ends. Germline V gene data show CDR1 as MGHRA and CDR2 as YSYEKL. CDR3 coding DNA: TGCGCCAGCAGCCAAGAAAACAGAATTGGGGTTTACAATGAGCAGTTCTTC. This codes for CASSQENRIGVYNEQFF.

Remarks on this clone: Other DNA sequences from this sample encode an identical CDR3 as well. The rearrangement links TRBV27 to TRBJ2-7; no definite D call. From germline, CDR1 is MNHEY and CDR2 SMNVEV (reference sequence). V gave up 3 bases and J gave up 0 bases, with 9 bases separating them. The CDR3 is 14 residues long. CDR3: CASSLGLSSYEQYF. CDR3 sequence (DNA): TGTGCCAGCAGTTTGGGGTTGAGCTCCTACGAGCAGTACTTC.

This clone was detected only once. The V call is TRBV5-5, the J call TRBJ1-2; 9 bases fit TRBD1. This CDR3 is built from 14 residues. The germline CDR1 and CDR2 sequences are SGHKS and YYEKEE (reference sequence). After removal of 3 bases from V and 10 bases from J, the junction contained 10 bases not matched to a gene. The CDR3 protein is CASSWGQGVKDYTF. The CDR3 coding sequence is TGTGCCAGCAGCTGGGGACAGGGAGTGAAAGACTACACCTTC.

This clone was picked up one time. The chain combines TRBV11-2 with TRBJ2-1; 9 positions agree with TRBD2. This CDR3 has 16 residues. Trimming at V came to 6 bases and at J to 5 bases, leaving 11 bases not matched to a gene. Per germline, CDR1 SGHAT and CDR2 FQNNGV. This chain's CDR3 is CASSVSVAGEDNEQFF. The CDR3, as DNA: TGTGCCAGCAGTGTATCGGTAGCGGGAGAAGACAATGAGCAGTTCTTC.